Sequencing of this TCR beta chain was carried out in a study of T-cell reconstitution after alpha-beta-depleted transplantation in children (dated by TCRdb to 2016 to 2018). Context from the whole study: The study quantitatively tracked T-cell immune reconstitution after TCRalphabeta/CD19-depleted allogeneic hematopoietic cell transplantation in children using TCR repertoire profiling.

Explained via the paper, the treatment or condition label denotes: allogeneic hematopoietic cell transplantation with graft depleted of TCRalphabeta T cells and CD19 B cells. Transplant recipients were children who received TCRalphabeta/CD19-depleted allogeneic hematopoietic cell grafts. Study-level results and caveats: In some patients, the high TCRbeta diversity seen at day 60 was put down to recipient T cells and intrathymic progenitors that had survived conditioning. The frequencies of hyperexpanded clones fell over the following months, and after one year, T-cell counts and TCRbeta diversity were mostly attributed to newly produced T cells. About two months after transplant, the apparently early recovery of alphabetaT-cell counts reportedly depended on just several hundred clones that had expanded rapidly and came from non-depleted graft cells.

This clonotype was detected only a few times. Its recognized antigen is unknown. A read error may account for a junction end that differs from germline. Library prep was done by PCR. The reads were generated on an Illumina HiSeq 2500. TCR library preparation used molecular barcoding, with unique molecular identifiers applied to normalize quantification of the TCRbeta repertoire. TCRdb trimmed public reads at Q25 via fastp, called clones via MiXCR and kept in-frame beta chains. Records with the same CDR3 protein are collapsed into one entry carrying the most frequent genes and DNA. This sample is represented by tens of thousands of distinct CDR3 sequences; roughly 18% of them were singletons. Jointly, the top ten make up about 51% of the sample. The CDR3 contains 10 residues, cysteine and phenylalanine counted. Just CDR3 DNA is preserved here, 30 bases in frame from base 1. The germline V gene supplies CDR1 SQVTM and CDR2 ANQGSEA.

This receptor was identified in a male patient between 2 and 15 years old who had a stem cell transplant for acute lymphoblastic leukemia, so the T cells may come from the graft donor. Specimen: PBMCs, mostly from graft donor cells, collected 360 days after TCRalphabeta/CD19-depleted stem cell transplant. The chain is made from TRBV29-1 and TRBJ2-2; a weak D assignment points to TRBD2 (5 bases agree). The DNA sequence is given as TGCAGCGTTGTAATCCCCGGGGAGCTGTTT. It translates to CSVVIPGELF.